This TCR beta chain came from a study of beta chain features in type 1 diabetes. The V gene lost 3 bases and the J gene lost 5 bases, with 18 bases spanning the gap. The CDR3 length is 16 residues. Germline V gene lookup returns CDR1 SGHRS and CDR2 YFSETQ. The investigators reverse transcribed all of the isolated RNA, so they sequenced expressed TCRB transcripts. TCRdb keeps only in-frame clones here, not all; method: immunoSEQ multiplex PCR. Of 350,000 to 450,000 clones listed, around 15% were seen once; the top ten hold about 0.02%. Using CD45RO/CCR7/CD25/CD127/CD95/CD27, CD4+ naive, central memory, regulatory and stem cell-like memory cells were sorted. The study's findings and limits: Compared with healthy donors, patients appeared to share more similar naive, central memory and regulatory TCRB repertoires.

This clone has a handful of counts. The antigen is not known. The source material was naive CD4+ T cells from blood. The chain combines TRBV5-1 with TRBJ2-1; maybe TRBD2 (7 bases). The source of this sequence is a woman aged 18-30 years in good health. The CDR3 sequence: CASSSQVGGRNNEQFF. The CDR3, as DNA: TGCGCCAGCAGCTCCCAGGTCGGGGGGCGAAACAATGAGCAGTTCTTC. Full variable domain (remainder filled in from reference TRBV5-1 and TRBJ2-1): KAGVTQTPRYLIKTRGQQVTLSCSPISGHRSVSWYQQTPGQGLQFLFEYFSETQRNKGNFPGRFSGRQFSNSRSEMNVSTLELGDSALYLCASSSQVGGRNNEQFFGPGTRLTVL.